This TCR beta chain is drawn from a study of blood T cell repertoires in COVID-19. About the study: Samples taken during acute and convalescent COVID-19 were collected in the United States, Italy and Spain. PBMCs, B-cell-depleted T cells, or T cells provided the cDNA or gDNA that made up the material.

Study processing details: Estimates of nucleated cell counts were drawn from the amplification of reference gene primers. Only in-frame clones appear in the TCRdb table, and some are missing; sequencing was by immunoSEQ multiplex PCR. The V and J calls and the clone size are those of that table, but D and trimming were determined from the DNA. In the table there are 150,000 to 200,000 clones, 82% of which are singletons. Sequenced sample: peripheral blood. This sequence originates from a woman aged 60-75 years with COVID-19, enrolled during active disease.

This chain's CDR3 is CATSRDTVPGNTIYF. The CDR3 DNA reads as TGTGCCACCAGCAGAGATACTGTGCCAGGAAACACCATATATTTT. The chain employs TRBV15 and TRBJ1-3; D unclear. CDR1 is LNHNV, CDR2 YYDKDF, per germline (reference sequence). Deletions cut 0 bases from V and 4 bases from J, with 10 bases between. This CDR3 is 15 amino acids long. Drawing the rest from reference TRBV15 and TRBJ1-3, the complete variable domain is DAMVIQNPRYQVTQFGKPVTLSCSQTLNHNVMYWYQQKSSQAPKLLFHYYDKDFNNEADTPDNFQSRRPNTSFCFLDIRSPGLGDTAMYLCATSRDTVPGNTIYFGEGSWLTVV.